The source of this TCR beta chain is a study of cytomegalovirus exposure and HLA in healthy donors. Data came from immunoSEQ multiplex PCR; TCRdb stores just in-frame clones and leaves some out. Altogether 250,000 or so clones are present, about 87% being singletons, with the ten largest covering 2.6%. Concerning this clone itself: What it binds is unknown.

The V gene end was trimmed by 6 bases and the J gene end by 5 bases; junction bases not matched to a gene: 5. The CDR3 has 15 amino acids. CDR1 LNHDA and CDR2 SQIVND come from the germline V gene (reference sequence). Regarding the study as a whole: Specific recognition of CMV antigens was confirmed in vitro for a few chains (all CMV-associated).

From the approximately 120-subject validation cohort, which was separate from the approximately 670-subject first cohort, the donors were drawn. The sequencing input was PBMCs. This receptor was identified in a man in his late teens or twenties in good health and CMV-seronegative. The chain couples TRBV19 to TRBJ2-1; 12 bases map to TRBD2. DNA of the CDR3: TGTGCCAGTAGAATGGGACTAGCGGGTGACAATGAGCAGTTCTTC. Protein: CASRMGLAGDNEQFF.